The 20 T cell receptor beta chains listed next were all sequenced from one sample in a study of blood T cell repertoires in COVID-19. Using immunoSEQ multiplex PCR, the repertoire was profiled, and TCRdb retains in-frame clones only, with some absent. The data hold fewer than 400,000 clones, with around four fifths observed a single time. What was sequenced was peripheral blood. These receptors were obtained from a man younger than 45 with active or convalescent COVID-19.

The V gene is TRBV7-5, the J gene TRBJ2-3; the DNA was not used to check the table's D call, TRBD2. TRBV7-5 constitutes a pseudogene. This CDR3 comprises 16 residues. The CDR3 nucleotides read TGTGCCAGAAGCTCCCTAGGGAGCGGGAGTAGGGATACGCAGTATTTT. Translated: CARSSLGSGSRDTQYF.

The rearrangement joins TRBV6-1 to TRBJ2-1; TRBD2 matches at 13 bases. The CDR3 contains 14 residues. The V gene's germline CDR1 is MNHNS and CDR2 SASEGT. The ends lost 10 bases at V and 7 bases at J; junction bases unmatched: 7. The CDR3 here is CATVLAGGPNEQFF. The CDR3 nucleotides read TGTGCCACCGTACTAGCGGGAGGGCCGAATGAGCAGTTCTTC.

This clone has just one count. The gene calls are TRBV6-6 and TRBJ1-2; 7 bases match TRBD1. Germline lookup yields CDR1 MNHNY and CDR2 SVGAGI (reference sequence). After removal of 6 bases from V and 6 bases from J, the junction contained 10 bases not matched to a gene. The CDR3 length is 14 residues. The CDR3 coding sequence is TGTGCCAGCAGCAGACAGGGAGTTTATGATGGCTACACCTTC. This codes for CASSRQGVYDGYTF.

Concerning this clone: Other DNA sequences within the sample encode an identical CDR3. V and J are TRBV7-2 and TRBJ2-3, with D perhaps matching TRBD2 (7 bases). The CDR3 runs 16 residues. Germline assignment: CDR1 SGHTA and CDR2 FQGNSA. V was cut by 6 bases and J by 2 bases, with 18 bases left in between. CDR3 region: CASSLLRGGFTDTQYF. The CDR3 nucleotides are TGTGCCAGCAGTCTGCTGAGGGGGGGCTTCACAGATACGCAGTATTTT.

This clone was seen a few times. V is TRBV5-1 and J is TRBJ1-2; the D gene is possibly TRBD1 (6 bases). The V and J ends lost 4 bases and 8 bases respectively, with 12 bases between them. The CDR3 totals 12 residues. In germline, CDR1 is SGHRS, CDR2 YFSETQ. The CDR3 reads CASSEQGRGYTF. The DNA for the CDR3 is TGCGCCAGCAGCGAGCAGGGGCGCGGCTACACCTTC.

V is TRBV6-6 and J is TRBJ2-7; unclear D gene. Trimming took 10 bases from V and 0 from J, leaving 10 bases between them. The CDR3 spans 12 residues. Germline values: CDR1 MNHNY, CDR2 SVGAGI (reference sequence). For the CDR3, the DNA is TGTGCCAACCACTTAAGCTCCTACGAGCAGTACTTC. This codes for CANHLSSYEQYF.

This sequence joins TRBV2 and TRBJ2-2; TRBD2 agrees at 7 bases. Germline values: CDR1 SNHLY, CDR2 FYNNEI. V trimming: 10 bases; J trimming: 5 bases; junction bases outside the gene matches: 19. The CDR3 length is 17 residues. The CDR3 bases are TGTGCCACCAAAAGGGAAACTAGCGTGGGGGAAACCGGGGAGCTGTTTTTT. Translating it yields CATKRETSVGETGELFF.

The chain combines TRBV10-1 with TRBJ1-6; TRBD1 matches at 7 bases. Germline CDR1 reads WNHNN; CDR2 reads SYGVQD (reference sequence). The CDR3 is 15 amino acids. The junction had 16 bases not matched to a gene; V was cut back by 6 bases and J by 14 bases. CDR3 sequence (DNA): TGCGCCAGCAGCCCCCTGGGACAGCGGAAAGGGACCCTCCACTTT. As protein: CASSPLGQRKGTLHF.

V gene TRBV14 combines with J gene TRBJ2-4; 11 bases line up with TRBD1. Losses at the gene ends were 4 bases for V and 3 bases for J; bases not matched to a gene: 8. The CDR3 is made up of 17 amino acids. Germline values: CDR1 SGHDN, CDR2 FVKESK. CDR3 amino acids: CASSPARTGGVKNIQYF. The CDR3, as DNA: TGTGCCAGCAGCCCCGCGAGGACAGGGGGCGTCAAAAACATTCAGTACTTC.

The chain links TRBV15 to TRBJ1-1; D is possibly TRBD1 (5 bases). Trimming shortened V by 5 bases and J by 8 bases, and 21 bases separated the two germline ends. CDR1 and CDR2 (germline): LNHNV, YYDKDF (reference sequence). This CDR3 contains 15 residues. Here the CDR3 reads CATSLKPGLGSEAFF. CDR3 sequence (DNA): TGTGCCACCAGCCTTAAACCGGGACTCGGATCAGAAGCTTTCTTT.

The chain links TRBV7-2 to TRBJ2-7, with D perhaps TRBD1 (6 bases). CDR1 and CDR2 (germline): SGHTA, FQGNSA. The CDR3 sequence is 14 residues long. V was shortened by 1 base and J by 6 bases, with 13 bases between the two germline ends. For the CDR3, the DNA is TGTGCCAGCAGCTTAGATAGACAGGTCTCCGAGCAGTACTTC. Its protein product is CASSLDRQVSEQYF.

CDR3 DNA sequence: TGTGCCAGCAGTGCGGGGTTGGCCTATAATTCACCCCTCCACTTT. Translated: CASSAGLAYNSPLHF. This chain links TRBV6-4 with TRBJ1-6; D is uncertain. The CDR3 has 15 residues. With 4 bases removed from V and 2 bases from J, the gap between germline ends came to 9 bases. Per the germline V gene, CDR1 is MRHNA and CDR2 is SNTAGT.

The chain joins TRBV4-1 to TRBJ1-1; 9 nucleotides line up with TRBD1. J lost 7 bases, V lost 0 bases, and 6 bases had no gene match. The length of the CDR3 is 15 residues. The germline V gene has CDR1 MGHRA and CDR2 YSYEKL. The CDR3 DNA follows: TGCGCCAGCAGCCAAGATTCGGACAGGGGATTTGAAGCTTTCTTT. This codes for CASSQDSDRGFEAFF.

J is TRBJ2-7 and V is TRBV6-2 or TRBV6-3; 8 bases map to TRBD2. Germline CDR1 MNHEY, CDR2 SVGEGT. The CDR3 totals 15 residues. Trimming took 6 bases from V and 4 from J; bases not matched to a gene: 11. The CDR3 DNA reads as TGTGCCAGCAGCCGTCCGGGACTAGGGGAGTACGAGCAGTACTTC. Its translation is CASSRPGLGEYEQYF.

This clone has more than one count but fewer than ten. The genes are TRBV5-1 and TRBJ1-5; perhaps TRBD1 as D (6 bases). Germline V gives CDR1 SGHRS, CDR2 YFSETQ. V lost 4 bases to trimming and J lost 6 bases, with 11 bases between them. The CDR3 is 13 amino acids. CDR3 protein: CASSVQGSQPQHF. The DNA of the CDR3 is TGCGCCAGCAGCGTTCAGGGGAGTCAGCCCCAGCATTTT.

This chain joins TRBV6-2 or TRBV6-3 and TRBJ2-1, with a tentative D call TRBD2 (6 bases). Germline CDR1 MNHEY, CDR2 SVGEGT. Trimming took 1 base from V and 0 from J, leaving 13 bases between them. This CDR3 is 17 amino acids long. The CDR3 nucleotides read TGTGCCAGCAGTTACTTAGAAAGGGAGGCCTCCTACAATGAGCAGTTCTTC. Translating gives CASSYLEREASYNEQFF.

This clone turned up a few times. The chain employs TRBV18 and TRBJ1-6, with TRBD1 matching over 8 bases. Germline V gene sequence: CDR1 KGHSH, CDR2 LQKENI. The CDR3 consists of 15 residues. The V gene end was trimmed by 3 bases and the J gene end by 8 bases; junction bases not matched to a gene: 6. The chain's CDR3 is CASSPISDRDSPLHF. The DNA for the CDR3 is TGTGCCAGCTCACCTATATCGGACAGGGATTCACCCCTCCACTTT.

The rearrangement joins TRBV15 to TRBJ1-1; weak D call: TRBD1 (5 bases). Trimming pared 1 base from V and 4 bases from J, leaving 13 bases between. Germline CDR1 is LNHNV and CDR2 is YYDKDF (reference sequence). CDR3 length: 15 residues. CDR3 DNA: TGTGCCACCAGCAGAGGTAGGGGCTATATCACTGAAGCTTTCTTT. This translates into CATSRGRGYITEAFF.

CDR3 protein: CASSEAESSYNEQFF. Here the CDR3 DNA reads TGTGCCAGCAGTGAAGCGGAGAGCTCCTACAATGAGCAGTTCTTC. This chain connects TRBV2 to TRBJ2-1; no firm D call. The CDR3 is 15 amino acids. Trimming stripped 0 bases from V and 0 bases from J, with 6 bases between. The germline CDR1 and CDR2 sequences are SNHLY and FYNNEI. The variable domain in full, completed from reference TRBV2 and TRBJ2-1, reads EPEVTQTPSHQVTQMGQEVILRCVPISNHLYFYWYRQILGQKVEFLVSFYNNEISEKSEIFDDQFSVERPDGSNFTLKIRSTKLEDSAMYFCASSEAESSYNEQFFGPGTRLTVL.

This clone was seen just once. This chain links TRBV11-3 with TRBJ1-6; D is perhaps TRBD1 (5 bases). Per the germline V gene, CDR1 is SGHNT and CDR2 is YENEEA. CDR3 length equals 14 residues. The V gene lost 0 bases and the J gene lost 10 bases, with 10 bases spanning the gap. CDR3 sequence reads: CASSLEQALSPLHF. The DNA of the CDR3 is TGTGCCAGCAGCTTAGAACAGGCTTTGTCACCCCTCCACTTT.